The 32 T cell receptor beta chains listed next were all sequenced from one sample in a study of beta chain features in type 1 diabetes. cDNA synthesis used the whole RNA isolate, giving expressed TCRB sequences. TCRdb's table, derived via immunoSEQ multiplex PCR, lists solely in-frame clones and lacks some. The sample carries about 900,000 clones, roughly a sixth recorded once. The specimen was naive CD4+ T cells from blood. The receptors derive from a woman younger than 35 in good health.

This chain links TRBV7-2 with TRBJ2-7, with 15 bases identical to TRBD2. The CDR3 has 17 residues. Germline trimming cut 0 bases from V and 3 bases from J; bases unmatched to any gene: 3. Germline assignment: CDR1 SGHTA and CDR2 FQGNSA. The CDR3 sequence is CASSLAGLAGGFYEQYF. In DNA form, the CDR3 reads TGTGCCAGCAGCTTAGCAGGACTAGCGGGAGGGTTCTACGAGCAGTACTTC. Full variable domain (outside the CDR3, taken from reference TRBV7-2 and TRBJ2-7): GAGVSQSPSNKVTEKGKDVELRCDPISGHTALYWYRQSLGQGLEFLIYFQGNSAPDKSGLPSDRFSAERTGGSVSTLTIQRTQQEDSAVYLCASSLAGLAGGFYEQYFGPGTRLTVT.

The chain combines TRBV5-6 with TRBJ2-5; tentatively, D is TRBD2 (6 bases). V was clipped by 4 bases and J by 4 bases, with 23 bases between them. The CDR3 runs to 17 residues. Looked up from germline, CDR1 is SGHDT and CDR2 is YYEEEE. This CDR3 reads CASSHAPTSYVRETQYF. Written as DNA, the CDR3 is TGTGCCAGCAGCCACGCTCCTACTAGCTACGTCAGAGAGACCCAGTACTTC.

As DNA, the CDR3 is TGCGCCAGCAGCCAAGATCTCCGGGACCAAGAGACCCAGTACTTC. Its translation is CASSQDLRDQETQYF. The chain combines TRBV4-3 with TRBJ2-5; the D is unclear. Deletions cut 0 bases from V and 0 bases from J, with 8 bases between. The CDR3 covers 15 residues. Germline loops: CDR1 LGHNA, CDR2 YSLEER.

The CDR3, as DNA: TGTGCCAGCAGCTATAGGGTACGGGACAGGGACTATGGCTACACCTTC. Translated, it gives CASSYRVRDRDYGYTF. The chain combines TRBV7-2 with TRBJ1-2, with TRBD1 matching 9 bases. The CDR3 extends over 16 amino acids. The V and J ends lost 4 bases and 3 bases, in that order; junction bases with no gene match: 9. CDR1 and CDR2 from the germline V gene are SGHTA and FQGNSA. The variable domain in full, with the rest retrieved from reference TRBV7-2 and TRBJ1-2, is GAGVSQSPSNKVTEKGKDVELRCDPISGHTALYWYRQSLGQGLEFLIYFQGNSAPDKSGLPSDRFSAERTGGSVSTLTIQRTQQEDSAVYLCASSYRVRDRDYGYTFGSGTRLTVV.

The rearrangement uses TRBV6-1 and TRBJ1-5, with 9 bases identical to TRBD1. This CDR3 contains 17 residues. Looked up from germline, CDR1 is MNHNS and CDR2 is SASEGT. V shed 0 bases and J 6 bases; nucleotides not matched to a gene: 9. CDR3 coding DNA: TGTGCCAGCAGTGAAGCGGCCGGGACAGGGAAGCGTCAGCCCCAGCATTTT. Translated, it gives CASSEAAGTGKRQPQHF.

This clone turned up a few times. The V call is TRBV5-4, the J call TRBJ1-4; a weak D match, TRBD1 (6 bases). CDR1 is SGHNT and CDR2 is YYREEE in the germline V gene (reference sequence). This CDR3 is built from 15 residues. Trimming removed 2 bases at V and 0 bases at J, with 8 bases between. CDR3 DNA: TGTGCCAGCAGCTTAGGGGGAGCAACTAATGAAAAACTGTTTTTT. Translating it yields CASSLGGATNEKLFF.

This clone appeared a few times. CDR3 sequence (DNA): TGCGCCAGCAGCGCGAGGACAGGGGGCACAGATACGCAGTATTTT. Translating it yields CASSARTGGTDTQYF. J is TRBJ2-3 and V is TRBV5-1, with 9 positions matching TRBD1. The germline CDR1 and CDR2 sequences are SGHRS and YFSETQ. The junction had 4 bases not matched to a gene; V was cut back by 4 bases and J by 1 base. The CDR3 consists of 15 residues. The whole variable domain, remainder taken from reference TRBV5-1 and TRBJ2-3, is KAGVTQTPRYLIKTRGQQVTLSCSPISGHRSVSWYQQTPGQGLQFLFEYFSETQRNKGNFPGRFSGRQFSNSRSEMNVSTLELGDSALYLCASSARTGGTDTQYFGPGTRLTVL.

This clone was detected a few times. The rearrangement joins TRBV7-9 to TRBJ1-1; D remains ambiguous. The V end lost 1 base, the J end lost 2 bases, and 8 bases lay between the germline ends. Germline V gives CDR1 SEHNR, CDR2 FQNEAQ (reference sequence). There are 14 residues in the CDR3. CDR3 nucleotide sequence: TGTGCCAGCAGCTTAGGAGAGGGTAACACTGAAGCTTTCTTT. It specifies CASSLGEGNTEAFF.

Only a few counts were recorded for this clone. V usage is TRBV6-6 and J usage is TRBJ2-5, with TRBD2 matching 8 bases. V trimming: 5 bases; J trimming: 5 bases; junction bases outside the gene matches: 4. Germline values: CDR1 MNHNY, CDR2 SVGAGI (reference sequence). The CDR3 totals 13 residues. The CDR3 DNA reads as TGTGCCAGCAGTCGACTAGCGAAGGAGACCCAGTACTTC. This sequence encodes CASSRLAKETQYF.

The CDR3 DNA reads as TGTGCCAGCAGCTTGCGAGACAGGGTGGTGTACGAGCAGTACTTC. Protein sequence: CASSLRDRVVYEQYF. The chain couples TRBV5-6 to TRBJ2-7; 7 bases are a match to TRBD1. Germline CDR1 and CDR2: SGHDT and YYEEEE. V lost 1 base to trimming and J lost 4 bases; unmatched junction nucleotides: 8. This CDR3 has 15 amino acids.

This clone was detected only a few times. J is TRBJ2-3 and V is TRBV28, with 8 bases matching TRBD2. The germline V gene encodes CDR1 MDHEN and CDR2 SYDVKM. This CDR3 contains 17 residues. J was trimmed by 4 bases and V by 0 bases; bases with no gene match: 9. In DNA form, the CDR3 reads TGTGCCAGCAGTTTATGGGGTAGCGGGATAGACCCAGATACGCAGTATTTT. It specifies CASSLWGSGIDPDTQYF. Complete variable domain (other parts from reference TRBV28 and TRBJ2-3): DVKVTQSSRYLVKRTGEKVFLECVQDMDHENMFWYRQDPGLGLRLIYFSYDVKMKEKGDIPEGYSVSREKKERFSLILESASTNQTSMYLCASSLWGSGIDPDTQYFGPGTRLTVL.

A few counts support this clone. V usage is TRBV7-2 and J usage is TRBJ2-7; 8 bases agree with TRBD1. This CDR3 contains 16 residues. Germline V gives CDR1 SGHTA, CDR2 FQGNSA. The V segment lost 3 bases and the J segment 4 bases; nucleotides outside the gene matches: 11. The CDR3 loop reads CASSFLAGTGPYEQYF. CDR3 in DNA: TGTGCCAGCAGCTTCCTAGCTGGGACAGGCCCTTACGAGCAGTACTTC.

V gene TRBV2 combines with J gene TRBJ2-5; D is unclear. Germline V CDR1 and CDR2: SNHLY, FYNNEI. This CDR3 has 11 amino acids. Trimming removed 6 bases from V and 3 bases from J, with 5 bases in between. Here the CDR3 reads CASSPEETQYF. In nucleotides, the CDR3 is TGTGCCAGCAGCCCGGAAGAGACCCAGTACTTC.

The chain joins TRBV7-9 to TRBJ2-7; D remains ambiguous. The length of the CDR3 is 12 residues. The ends were cut back, 2 bases at V and 7 bases at J, with 9 bases in the middle. From germline, CDR1 is SEHNR and CDR2 FQNEAQ (reference sequence). CDR3 coding DNA: TGTGCCAGCAGCTTATCCGGCAAGGAGCAGTACTTC. This translates into CASSLSGKEQYF.

This clone has a handful of counts. The chain combines TRBV2 with TRBJ1-6; maybe TRBD1 (6 bases). The CDR3 has 13 amino acids. The germline V gene has CDR1 SNHLY and CDR2 FYNNEI. The V end lost 6 bases, the J end lost 8 bases, and 11 bases lay between the germline ends. This chain's CDR3 is CASSLDSYSPLHF. In DNA form, the CDR3 reads TGTGCCAGCAGCTTGGACAGTTATTCACCCCTCCACTTT.

This clone was seen many times. This sample includes further DNA sequences coding for the same CDR3. The rearrangement uses TRBV7-9 and TRBJ1-5, with D unresolved. CDR1 SEHNR and CDR2 FQNEAQ come from the germline V gene (reference sequence). V dropped 3 bases and J dropped 2 bases, with 2 bases sitting between them. The CDR3 has 12 residues. CDR3 sequence reads: CASSFGNQPQHF. CDR3 DNA: TGTGCCAGCAGCTTCGGCAATCAGCCCCAGCATTTT.

This chain joins TRBV10-3 and TRBJ1-2; tentative D call: TRBD1 (5 bases). V was cut by 4 bases and J by 4 bases, with 13 bases left in between. Germline V gene lookup returns CDR1 ENHRY and CDR2 SYGVKD. This CDR3 contains 14 residues. The CDR3 loop is CAISGDRGGYGYTF. The CDR3 bases are TGTGCCATCAGTGGGGACCGGGGAGGCTATGGCTACACCTTC.

The gene calls are TRBV5-1 and TRBJ1-2, with D uncertain. Germline CDR1 and CDR2: SGHRS and YFSETQ. The length of the CDR3 is 17 residues. Trimming shortened V by 3 bases and J by 3 bases, and 21 bases separated the two germline ends. This CDR3 is CASSSIGESTLDYGYTF. CDR3 DNA sequence: TGCGCCAGCAGCTCCATAGGAGAGTCCACCCTAGACTATGGCTACACCTTC.

V gene TRBV7-2 combines with J gene TRBJ1-1; D gene uncertain. Germline CDR1 and CDR2: SGHTA and FQGNSA. Between the trimmed V and J ends, which lost 5 bases and 4 bases, there was a span of 11 bases. The CDR3 is 13 residues long. The CDR3 loop is CASSPQMGTEAFF. For the CDR3, the DNA is TGTGCCAGCAGCCCGCAGATGGGCACTGAAGCTTTCTTT. Complete variable domain (other parts from reference TRBV7-2 and TRBJ1-1): GAGVSQSPSNKVTEKGKDVELRCDPISGHTALYWYRQSLGQGLEFLIYFQGNSAPDKSGLPSDRFSAERTGGSVSTLTIQRTQQEDSAVYLCASSPQMGTEAFFGQGTRLTVV.

This chain uses TRBV28 with TRBJ2-3; 11 nucleotides align to TRBD2. The CDR3 is 16 residues long. CDR1 and CDR2 (germline): MDHEN, SYDVKM. After removal of 4 bases from V and 1 base from J, the junction contained 4 bases not matched to a gene. CDR3 region: CASSSPTSGGTDTQYF. For the CDR3, the DNA is TGTGCCAGCAGTTCCCCGACTAGCGGGGGCACAGATACGCAGTATTTT. The full variable domain, its missing parts supplied by reference TRBV28 and TRBJ2-3, is DVKVTQSSRYLVKRTGEKVFLECVQDMDHENMFWYRQDPGLGLRLIYFSYDVKMKEKGDIPEGYSVSREKKERFSLILESASTNQTSMYLCASSSPTSGGTDTQYFGPGTRLTVL.

In its sample, this clone was seen a few times. This chain joins TRBV19 and TRBJ2-3, with 8 bases that match TRBD1. The CDR3 is 13 amino acids. Germline assignment: CDR1 LNHDA and CDR2 SQIVND (reference sequence). Unmatched junction bases numbered 7, after V lost 3 bases and J lost 11 bases. The CDR3 protein is CASSMTWGQEQYF. Written as DNA, the CDR3 is TGTGCCAGTAGTATGACGTGGGGACAGGAGCAGTATTTT.

This clone came up a few times. The V and J genes are TRBV19 and TRBJ2-5; perhaps D is TRBD1 or TRBD2 (5 bases each). From germline, CDR1 is LNHDA and CDR2 SQIVND (reference sequence). CDR3 size: 15 residues. The V end was cut by 5 bases, the J end by 4 bases, with 17 bases between. CDR3: CASSRPGPQRETQYF. The CDR3 nucleotides read TGTGCCAGTAGTCGACCGGGACCTCAGAGAGAGACCCAGTACTTC.

V gene TRBV29-1 combines with J gene TRBJ2-1, with 14 bases that match TRBD2. Germline-derived CDR1 and CDR2 are SQVTM and ANQGSEA. The CDR3 sequence is 18 residues long. CDR3 nucleotides: TGCACCACCCCCGCAGTCGCGGATCCGACTAGCGGGAGGGATGAGCAGTTCTTC. This gives the protein CTTPAVADPTSGRDEQFF.

The chain couples TRBV25-1 to TRBJ2-6, with TRBD1 identical over 9 bases. This CDR3 spans 17 amino acids. V shed 2 bases, J shed 4 bases, and the junction held 6 bases outside the gene matches. Germline V CDR1 and CDR2: MGHDK, SYGVNS. CDR3 residues: CASSEPTGGAGANVLTF. The CDR3 bases are TGTGCCAGCAGTGAACCTACAGGGGGCGCAGGGGCCAACGTCCTGACTTTC.

The chain has TRBV7-8 and TRBJ2-6; D not certain. V dropped 3 bases and J dropped 1 base, with 13 bases sitting between them. The CDR3 is 17 amino acids. Looked up from germline, CDR1 is SGHVS and CDR2 is FQNEAQ. The CDR3 spells CASSFRTQASGANVLTF. CDR3 in DNA: TGTGCCAGCAGCTTCAGAACTCAGGCGTCTGGGGCCAACGTCCTGACTTTC.

This clone has only a few counts. This sequence joins TRBV5-1 and TRBJ2-3; D is uncertain. V was cut by 2 bases and J by 6 bases, with 7 bases left in between. CDR1 and CDR2 from the germline V gene are SGHRS and YFSETQ. The CDR3 has 12 amino acids. The CDR3 spells CASSFPSDTQYF. CDR3 coding DNA: TGCGCCAGCAGCTTTCCGTCCGATACGCAGTATTTT.

The rearrangement uses TRBV14 and TRBJ1-1; D is unresolved. The CDR3 has 13 amino acids. V lost 6 bases and J lost 0, with 8 bases in between. CDR1 and CDR2 from the germline V gene are SGHDN and FVKESK. CDR3 sequence: CASSSSMNTEAFF. CDR3 nucleotide sequence: TGTGCCAGCAGTTCCTCTATGAACACTGAAGCTTTCTTT. The variable domain in full, with the rest retrieved from reference TRBV14 and TRBJ1-1, is EAGVTQFPSHSVIEKGQTVTLRCDPISGHDNLYWYRRVMGKEIKFLLHFVKESKQDESGMPNNRFLAERTGGTYSTLKVQPAELEDSGVYFCASSSSMNTEAFFGQGTRLTVV.

This clone was seen more than once but under ten times. The rearrangement uses TRBV28 and TRBJ2-7; a weak D match, TRBD1 (5 bases). Per germline, CDR1 MDHEN and CDR2 SYDVKM. Between the trimmed V and J ends, which lost 8 bases and 0 bases, there was a span of 14 bases. This CDR3 has 14 amino acids. CDR3 bases: TGTGCCAGCGATTTCCAGGGAAACTCCTACGAGCAGTACTTC. Its protein product is CASDFQGNSYEQYF.

This clone appeared a few times. The genes are TRBV18 and TRBJ2-2; D gene uncertain. Trimming left V 7 bases short and J 4 bases short, with 13 bases between. This CDR3 has 14 residues. The germline gives CDR1 KGHSH, CDR2 LQKENI. CDR3 coding DNA: TGTGCCAGCTGTCTTAACGTCATCACCGGGGAGCTGTTTTTT. Translating gives CASCLNVITGELFF.

This clone was recorded a few times. V usage is TRBV29-1 and J usage is TRBJ2-3; 9 bases are a match to TRBD2. The CDR3 is 12 residues long. Germline loops: CDR1 SQVTM, CDR2 ANQGSEA. J gave up 4 bases and V 7 bases, and 3 bases lay outside the gene matches. The CDR3 sequence: CSGLAGADTQYF. The CDR3 DNA sequence: TGCAGCGGATTAGCGGGAGCAGATACGCAGTATTTT.

This clone was observed a few times. Other DNA variants within this sample encode the same CDR3. V and J are TRBV7-2 and TRBJ2-7; D gene unclear. Germline V lookup: CDR1 SGHTA, CDR2 FQGNSA. The CDR3 runs 12 residues. Trimming stripped 3 bases from V and 3 bases from J, with 6 bases between. DNA of the CDR3: TGTGCCAGCAGCTTGAATAGCTACGAGCAGTACTTC. Protein product: CASSLNSYEQYF.

This clone showed up just a few times. The genes are TRBV23-1 and TRBJ2-3, with TRBD2 matching over 8 bases. TRBV23-1 has ORF status, its function being uncertain. This CDR3 has 17 residues. Germline trimming cut 6 bases from V and 5 bases from J; bases unmatched to any gene: 16. CDR3 loop: CASSQGLGPGGKDTQYF. CDR3 DNA sequence: TGCGCCAGCAGCCAAGGGCTCGGCCCGGGAGGGAAAGATACGCAGTATTTT.